What follows are 25 T cell receptor beta chains derived from one specimen sequenced in a study of blood T cell repertoires in COVID-19. Data came from immunoSEQ multiplex PCR; TCRdb stores just in-frame clones and leaves some out. The sample lists around 80,000 clones; 80% to 95% were seen once. The sequencing sample was made of peripheral blood. The origin of the receptors is a woman of 80 years or more with acute or convalescent COVID-19.

The rearrangement joins TRBV5-4 to TRBJ2-7; D is ambiguous. The V end was cut by 4 bases, the J end by 3 bases, with 8 bases between. CDR3 length equals 12 residues. The V gene's germline CDR1 is SGHNT and CDR2 YYREEE (reference sequence). CDR3 residues: CASSKNGYEQYF. For the CDR3, the DNA is TGTGCCAGCAGCAAAAACGGCTACGAGCAGTACTTC.

J is TRBJ1-4 and V is TRBV5-1; the match to TRBD1 covers 7 bases. Germline assignment: CDR1 SGHRS and CDR2 YFSETQ. This CDR3 region has 17 residues. After removal of 0 bases from V and 7 bases from J, the junction contained 12 bases not matched to a gene. CDR3 region: CASSLVPGQLSGEKLFF. CDR3 coding DNA: TGCGCCAGCAGCTTGGTCCCGGGACAGTTATCTGGTGAAAAACTGTTTTTT.

The CDR3 bases are TGCGCCAGCAGCCAAGATCCGGCTAGCGGGAGTATCTCCTACTACGAGCAGTACTTC. It encodes CASSQDPASGSISYYEQYF. The genes are TRBV4-1 and TRBJ2-7; 10 bases align to TRBD2. Trimming cost V 0 bases and J 3 bases; bases outside gene matches: 14. The CDR3 runs 19 residues. Per germline, CDR1 MGHRA and CDR2 YSYEKL.

The chain uses TRBV28 and TRBJ1-2; D possibly corresponds to TRBD1 (5 bases). Germline V gene lookup returns CDR1 MDHEN and CDR2 SYDVKM. The CDR3 is made up of 15 amino acids. Trimming left V 5 bases short and J 8 bases short, with 21 bases between. CDR3 loop: CASSVSQGLVYGYTF. The DNA for the CDR3 is TGTGCCAGCAGTGTTAGCCAGGGTCTCGTCTACGGCTACACCTTC.

This chain uses TRBV7-9 with TRBJ2-4; D may be TRBD2 (6 bases). Germline CDR1 is SEHNR and CDR2 is FQNEAQ (reference sequence). The CDR3 is made up of 15 amino acids. Trimming took 5 bases from V and 2 from J, leaving 13 bases between them. CDR3 bases: TGTGCCAGCAGCGATCGCGGGGAAACCAAAAACATTCAGTACTTC. This gives the protein CASSDRGETKNIQYF.

J is TRBJ2-1 and V is TRBV14; D is possibly TRBD2 (7 bases). Germline CDR1 and CDR2: SGHDN and FVKESK. V was clipped by 4 bases and J by 3 bases, with 16 bases between them. The CDR3 consists of 16 residues. CDR3 in amino acids: CASSPRGSGRYNEQFF. For the CDR3, the DNA is TGTGCCAGCAGCCCCAGGGGTAGCGGGCGCTACAATGAGCAGTTCTTC.

The chain uses TRBV11-2 and TRBJ2-3; 7 positions match TRBD1. Germline lookup yields CDR1 SGHAT and CDR2 FQNNGV. V shed 5 bases, J shed 4 bases, and the junction held 6 bases outside the gene matches. CDR3 size: 14 residues. Written as DNA, the CDR3 is TGTGCCAGCAGCCGCGACAGGGTGGCAGATACGCAGTATTTT. Its protein product is CASSRDRVADTQYF.

The chain uses TRBV5-1 and TRBJ2-1; 10 bases line up with TRBD1. The CDR3 runs to 14 residues. CDR1 is SGHRS and CDR2 is YFSETQ in the germline V gene. After removal of 3 bases from V and 8 bases from J, the junction contained 5 bases not matched to a gene. CDR3 in amino acids: CASSSGTGEDEQFF. The CDR3 nucleotides are TGCGCCAGCAGCTCAGGGACAGGGGAGGATGAGCAGTTCTTC. Full variable domain (missing parts from reference TRBV5-1 and TRBJ2-1): KAGVTQTPRYLIKTRGQQVTLSCSPISGHRSVSWYQQTPGQGLQFLFEYFSETQRNKGNFPGRFSGRQFSNSRSEMNVSTLELGDSALYLCASSSGTGEDEQFFGPGTRLTVL.

CDR3 nucleotide sequence: TGTGCCAGCAGCGTATCAGGGGGCGGAGAGCAGTACTTC. It codes for CASSVSGGGEQYF. The V and J genes are TRBV9 and TRBJ2-7, with 8 bases aligning to TRBD1. CDR3 size: 13 residues. Trimming removed 1 base from V and 7 bases from J; junction bases left unmatched: 4. CDR1 is SGDLS, CDR2 YYNGEE, per germline.

The chain has TRBV5-6 and TRBJ1-3; D unresolved. The CDR3 contains 14 residues. From germline, CDR1 is SGHDT and CDR2 YYEEEE. Trimming left V 0 bases short and J 3 bases short, with 7 bases between. The CDR3 protein is CASSLVQVGNTIYF. The CDR3 region has the DNA TGTGCCAGCAGCTTGGTCCAGGTTGGAAACACCATATATTTT.

The chain carries TRBV2 and TRBJ1-5; D possibly corresponds to TRBD1 (6 bases). The length of the CDR3 is 15 residues. V was shortened by 5 bases and J by 5 bases, with 16 bases between the two germline ends. Germline V gives CDR1 SNHLY, CDR2 FYNNEI. CDR3: CASSPPPDRDQPQHF. CDR3 bases: TGTGCCAGCAGTCCACCCCCGGACAGAGATCAGCCCCAGCATTTT.

The J gene is TRBJ2-5, the V gene TRBV14; tentatively, D is TRBD1 (5 bases). The V end lost 2 bases, the J end lost 2 bases, and 9 bases lay between the germline ends. Germline V gene lookup returns CDR1 SGHDN and CDR2 FVKESK. The CDR3 has 14 amino acids. CDR3 in DNA: TGTGCCAGCAGCCAACCACAGGAACAAGAGACCCAGTACTTC. It codes for CASSQPQEQETQYF.

The chain employs TRBV6-6 and TRBJ1-1, with D tentatively TRBD1 (5 bases). Trimming took off 10 bases at V and 0 bases at J, with 18 bases between the two ends. The germline CDR1 and CDR2 sequences are MNHNY and SVGAGI (reference sequence). The CDR3 is 15 residues long. CDR3 nucleotides: TGTGCCACTGGGGGGACCTTACAGGTGAACACTGAAGCTTTCTTT. This gives the protein CATGGTLQVNTEAFF.

The chain carries TRBV29-1 and TRBJ1-5; no reliable D call. Germline V lookup: CDR1 SQVTM, CDR2 ANQGSEA. The CDR3 is made up of 13 amino acids. V gave up 4 bases and J gave up 2 bases, with 9 bases separating them. The CDR3 sequence is CSVVPSGNQPQHF. CDR3 sequence (DNA): TGCAGCGTTGTTCCGAGTGGCAATCAGCCCCAGCATTTT.

The sample holds one count of this clone. The V call is TRBV18, the J call TRBJ2-5; D call uncertain. Trimming stripped 3 bases from V and 3 bases from J, with 11 bases between. Germline V CDR1 and CDR2: KGHSH, LQKENI. The CDR3 totals 14 residues. The DNA of the CDR3 is TGTGCCAGCTCACCTCAATCCCGGGAAGAGACCCAGTACTTC. This codes for CASSPQSREETQYF.

About this clone itself: This same CDR3 is encoded by further DNA sequences in the sample. V usage is TRBV7-2 and J usage is TRBJ2-3; D perhaps matches TRBD2 (6 bases). V lost 1 base and J lost 1, with 9 bases in between. The CDR3 extends over 15 amino acids. Germline V gene data show CDR1 as SGHTA and CDR2 as FQGNSA. CDR3 DNA: TGTGCCAGCAGCTTAGGACCGGGGGGCACAGATACGCAGTATTTT. It translates to CASSLGPGGTDTQYF.

This clone came up once. The V gene is TRBV24-1, the J gene TRBJ2-3; tentatively, D is TRBD1 (6 bases). The CDR3 totals 15 residues. Germline CDR1 and CDR2: KGHDR and SFDVKD. Trimming shortened V by 4 bases and J by 2 bases, and 12 bases separated the two germline ends. CDR3 DNA sequence: TGTGCCACCAGTGAAGGGACAACGTACACAGATACGCAGTATTTT. Protein product: CATSEGTTYTDTQYF.

The V gene is TRBV7-8, the J gene TRBJ1-1, with no clear D. This CDR3 spans 14 amino acids. The germline CDR1 and CDR2 sequences are SGHVS and FQNEAQ. Trimming cost V 1 base and J 5 bases, with 11 bases left between them. The CDR3 is CASSLEGGITEAFF. CDR3 DNA sequence: TGTGCCAGCAGCTTAGAGGGAGGGATAACTGAAGCTTTCTTT.

This chain links TRBV19 with TRBJ1-3; a weak D match, TRBD1 (5 bases). Trimming removed 11 bases at V and 4 bases at J, with 18 bases between. Germline V gene lookup returns CDR1 LNHDA and CDR2 SQIVND (reference sequence). This CDR3 spans 14 amino acids. This CDR3 is CAAGPYSLGNTIYF. The CDR3 DNA sequence: TGTGCCGCGGGACCGTACTCTTTGGGAAACACCATATATTTT.

This clone appeared a few times. V and J are TRBV5-1 and TRBJ2-2; 8 bases are shared with TRBD1. The CDR3 has 16 amino acids. The V and J ends lost 5 bases and 7 bases, in that order; junction bases with no gene match: 13. CDR1 and CDR2 from the germline V gene are SGHRS and YFSETQ. CDR3 sequence reads: CASSQETGVSSGELFF. The DNA for the CDR3 is TGCGCCAGCAGTCAAGAGACAGGGGTTTCAAGCGGGGAGCTGTTTTTT.

This clone was seen a handful of times. The chain couples TRBV5-4 to TRBJ2-7; D is uncertain. Germline V gene sequence: CDR1 SGHNT, CDR2 YYREEE (reference sequence). This CDR3 has 13 amino acids. V was pared by 0 bases and J by 4 bases, with 8 bases between. The CDR3 sequence: CASSLGSTYEQYF. In DNA, the CDR3 is TGTGCCAGCAGCTTGGGATCTACTTACGAGCAGTACTTC.

The rearrangement links TRBV6-1 to TRBJ2-2; TRBD1 aligns across 8 bases. Trimming at V came to 2 bases and at J to 8 bases, leaving 1 base not matched to a gene. Germline CDR1 is MNHNS and CDR2 is SASEGT. The CDR3 length is 13 residues. CDR3 in amino acids: CASSERTGGELFF. DNA of the CDR3: TGTGCCAGCAGTGAAAGGACAGGGGGGGAGCTGTTTTTT.

The chain has TRBV13 and TRBJ2-2, with 9 bases matching TRBD2. CDR1 and CDR2 (germline): PRHDT, FYEKMQ (reference sequence). The CDR3 has 17 amino acids. Trimming removed 5 bases from V and 6 bases from J; junction bases left unmatched: 13. The DNA of the CDR3 is TGTGCCAGCAGCCCGAGGGCGGCGGGAGGGCCTGCCGGGGAGCTGTTTTTT. It yields the protein CASSPRAAGGPAGELFF.

This clone was detected only a few times. V gene TRBV28 combines with J gene TRBJ2-7; the match to TRBD1 covers 9 bases. Germline loops: CDR1 MDHEN, CDR2 SYDVKM. The CDR3 is 14 amino acids. Trimming took 7 bases from V and 2 from J; bases not matched to a gene: 6. CDR3 loop: CASTNGQGPYEQYF. CDR3 DNA: TGTGCCAGCACCAATGGACAGGGGCCCTACGAGCAGTACTTC.

This clone was picked up one time. V usage is TRBV2 and J usage is TRBJ2-7; weak D call: TRBD2 (5 bases). The CDR3 runs 14 residues. Trimming removed 3 bases from V and 1 base from J, with 10 bases in between. Germline values: CDR1 SNHLY, CDR2 FYNNEI. In DNA form, the CDR3 reads TGTGCCAGCAGTGACGGACGACTATCCTACGAGCAGTACTTC. Protein product: CASSDGRLSYEQYF.